This T cell receptor beta chain was captured in a study of cytomegalovirus exposure and HLA in healthy donors. Study as a whole: Sequencing of some 190 million T cells in an earlier analysis found approximately 120 million unique TCR beta sequences.

Healthy bone marrow donors made up the donors. Primers: 60 Vbeta forward and 13 Jbeta reverse. Only in-frame clones appear in the TCRdb table, and some are missing; sequencing was by immunoSEQ multiplex PCR. The sample consists of about 220,000 clones, around four fifths of them appearing once. This CDR3 contains 15 residues. V lost 0 bases and J lost 1, with 10 bases in between. The germline CDR1 and CDR2 sequences are SGHRS and YFSETQ. On this clone itself: As yet, its antigen is unknown.

Broader study findings: A later analysis found TCR association rates differed by HLA locus, highest for DRB1 and lowest for HLA-C. The only immune exposure information that was available was CMV serostatus.

The material sequenced was PBMCs. J is TRBJ1-1 and V is TRBV5-1; D not certain. The TCR originated in a boy aged 2 to 9 in good health and CMV-seronegative. The CDR3 protein is CASSLASYRNTEAFF. Here the CDR3 DNA reads TGCGCCAGCAGCTTGGCCTCGTATAGGAACACTGAAGCTTTCTTT.